This T cell receptor beta chain was obtained from a study of T cells in Graves' hyperthyroidism and ophthalmopathy. This CDR3 spans 15 amino acids. CDR1 is SGHRS, CDR2 YFSETQ, per germline. Trimming removed 7 bases from V and 3 bases from J; junction bases left unmatched: 9. Researchers amplified the TCR beta CDR3 regions from RNA transcripts. An initial round of RT-PCR targeting the TCR CDR3 relied on the HTBI primer set. TCRdb used MiXCR to reprocess the multiplex PCR reads, holding one entry per CDR3 protein. The data contain fewer than 700,000 distinct CDR3 sequences, roughly a sixth of them seen just once; the ten biggest clones take up around 17%. Turning to this clonotype: A read error is possible here, since a much larger clone lies one base away.

Diagnoses were made from clinical symptoms, serum measures (thyroxine and TRAb), thyroid ultrasound and orbital computed tomography. The chain carries TRBV5-1 and TRBJ2-3; 9 bases line up with TRBD2. This TCR was sampled from a woman aged 18 to 35 with Graves' ophthalmopathy. The sequencing input was blood. The CDR3 DNA is TGCGCCAGCGGACGGACTAGCGTTGGAACAGATACGCAGTATTTT. Its protein is CASGRTSVGTDTQYF.